Given below is one T cell receptor beta chain in context. Its recognized antigen is unknown. No much larger clonotype is one base removed from it; base qualities were not supplied. The data were obtained in a study of cytomegalovirus exposure and HLA in healthy donors (dated by TCRdb to 2015 to 2018). General notes on the study: An earlier analysis of more than 550 of the donors reported 276 Gb of sequence data and around 100 million unique TCR beta sequences obtained from about 180 million T cells. About 5 DR-DQ haplotypes were handled as single units for association and clustering, since linkage in the cohort was strong. About 280 gigabases of sequencing data and approximately 80 million unique TCR sequences were included in an early release covering about 700 HLA-typed donors. Donor age, sex, ethnicity and CMV serostatus were collected together with the repertoire data. Typing coverage differed by locus: A, B, C, DRB1 and DQB1 were typed in about 620-630 donors, DQA1 in about 550, DPA1 in 600 to 610, and DPB1 in around 440. Of the roughly 400 genotyped donors, 65% to 90% were placed in the genetic ancestry cluster associated with self-reported Caucasian donors. Along with the roughly 610-subject first cohort, a separate validation cohort of over a hundred different subjects was used. In the later analysis, no new phenotypic data were used to find candidate immune exposures; instead, reliance was placed on TCR beta sequences and their occurrence across donors. The study was designed to test whether signatures of past pathogen exposure could be identified by cataloging public T cell receptors. To study patterns of TCR occurrence, a later analysis re-analyzed previously published TCR beta repertoires from more than 550 donors and added high-resolution HLA genotyping. The study profiled the T cell repertoires of more than 500 subjects by immunosequencing and related them to cytomegalovirus serostatus. A later genetic analysis took genome-wide SNP genotypes for about 55% of the 666 donors and used that subset as a discovery cohort. Every repertoire in the discovery cohort had been generated on one and the same sequencing platform. In an earlier analysis of several hundred of the donors, high-throughput TCR beta sequencing was used to judge whether each TCR beta V gene segment behaved as functional or pseudogenic. To predict cytomegalovirus infection status, the study brought together high-throughput TCR immunosequencing, statistical association of individual TCRs with disease status, and machine learning. HLA typing included class I and class II loci at four-digit resolution. Across approximately 420 genotyped donors of the cohort, an average of approximately 240,000 unique TCR beta nucleotide sequences per donor were sequenced, and about a sixth of those sequences were non-productive. The paper's findings and limits, for the study overall: According to a later genetic analysis, donors in an Asian-associated ancestry cluster had fewer N-insertions in productive TCRs than the approximately 630-donor mean. The classifier was reported to diagnose cytomegalovirus status with high specificity and sensitivity in both the original and validation cohorts. When HLA alleles, especially DR and DQ, strongly co-occurred, attributing TCR associations to individual alleles was difficult. In a later analysis, the rate of TCR association differed among HLA loci, with DRB1 alleles having the most associated TCRs and HLA-C alleles having the fewest. The study gave a list of under 200 TCR beta chains associated with cytomegalovirus. An association between a missense DCLRE1C variant and V-gene and J-gene trimming of TCR beta chains was found in a later genetic analysis and replicated in an independent cohort. Seventeen rarely observed V segments, including chromosome 9 orphons, were excluded from the earlier analysis of some 590 of the donors because counts were too low. Broadly in line with IMGT annotations, most TCR beta V segments showed up in productive rearrangements about 90% or about 30% of the time in an earlier analysis of several hundred of the donors. HLA typing was unavailable for some donors at each locus, so association tests used only the typed subset. A cluster of highly shared sequence variants was judged likely to represent a technical artifact of the sequencing pipeline. Presence/absence analyses assumed roughly uniform sequencing depth across donors, an assumption that may not hold. A further reported finding was that TCR beta sequences accurately predicted the HLA-A and HLA-B alleles for most subjects in the first cohort. For the cohort, immune exposure information was limited to CMV serostatus. A later analysis found that HLA-associated TCR beta chains were more clonally expanded and had lower generation probabilities than equally common non-associated chains. In a later analysis, several top co-occurrence clusters were reported to appear linked to parvovirus B19, influenza, CMV and Epstein-Barr virus. At a false discovery rate of 0.05, a later analysis linked around 17,000 TCR beta sequences to specific HLA alleles. A few of the identified cytomegalovirus-associated TCR beta chains were confirmed in vitro to be specific for cytomegalovirus antigens. Most CMV-associated TCR beta chains appeared to be HLA-restricted in a later analysis, and the HLA associations seemed to be driven largely by CMV exposure. Most TCR sequences were observed very rarely across donors, whereas some public TCRs were present in many individuals. The authors suggested that the approach could potentially be extended to other disease states and immunological phenotypes. Correlated functional status among segregating V segments might reflect linkage disequilibrium, but an unknown experimental factor could not be ruled out. Some IMGT-functional V segments, including TRBV6-2 and TRBV6-3, could not be told apart with the 87-base-pair reads, so those segments were excluded. In this cohort, only TCR beta chains were sequenced, and detectable features were limited by the absence of alpha or paired-chain data.

In total, just over 650 healthy bone marrow donors made up the cohort. At the time of sampling, every cohort member was nominally healthy, though immune exposures that went unrecorded were likely present. The donor was CMV seronegative and was included in the group of 352 seronegative cohort members. A peripheral blood sample was collected from each donor, and TCR beta sequencing was performed on peripheral blood mononuclear cells. Genomic DNA was extracted from the blood cell samples with the Qiagen DNeasy Blood Extraction Kit. Libraries came from the immunoSEQ multiplex PCR assay. A mixture of 60 forward primers for TCR Vbeta segments and 13 reverse primers for TCR Jbeta segments was used in the multiplex PCR. The CDR3 region of rearranged TCR beta genes was amplified from genomic DNA with a multiplex PCR assay. The amplified TCR beta libraries were sequenced on the Illumina HiSeq System as 87-base-pair reads. The authors processed their data as follows. A later analysis counted approximately 74 million unique TCR beta chains across the 650 to 700 repertoires, and approximately 11 million of these chains were shared by at least two donors. A nearest-neighbor algorithm error-corrected the raw reads and collapsed the reads into unique sequences, merging closely related sequences to remove PCR and sequencing errors. V, D and J gene segments were assigned by aligning CDR3 sequences to IMGT reference sequences. For a sequence to be retained, a match of at least six nucleotides to both a V gene segment and a J gene segment was required. A rearrangement was called productive if the CDR3 had no stop codons and remained in frame with V and J, and every other rearrangement was called non-productive. CDR3 was defined according to IMGT convention as the region running from the second conserved V-encoded cysteine to the conserved J-encoded phenylalanine. In an earlier analysis of just under 600 of the donors, sequences lacking an unambiguous match to a single V gene segment were excluded. An earlier analysis of several hundred of the donors called V segments functional above 56.7% productive rearrangements and segregating when the between-donor standard deviation exceeded 5%. A statistical classification framework was built for diagnosing cytomegalovirus status from the catalog of TCR beta chain sequences. In a later analysis, TCR nucleotide sequences were compared against IMGT/GENE-DB human TR gene sequences so that V and J genes could be assigned. Using the TCRdist pipeline, a later analysis assigned CDR3 sequences along with most-parsimonious VDJ recombination scenarios. A later analysis defined each TCR beta chain by its CDR3 amino acid sequence plus V-gene family, and excluded reads lacking a unique V-gene family. To address suspected cross-contamination and a sequencing artifact, a later analysis removed a few hundred highly shared, low-generation-probability nucleotide sequences. For each public chain, a later analysis derived a clonal expansion index from normalized ranks of inferred template counts within each repertoire. Generation probabilities in a later analysis came from a VDJ recombination model fitted to out-of-frame rearrangements, and those results were checked against IGoR. A later analysis scored TCR-TCR, TCR-HLA and TCR-CMV co-occurrence with hypergeometric tests, applying a repertoire-size bias correction to TCR pairs. In a later analysis, false discovery rates were estimated by permuting HLA or CMV assignments 20 times. In a later analysis, co-occurring TCRs were grouped with DBSCAN, and TCRdist sequence similarity was added when clustering was performed within HLA-allele-positive subsets. For co-occurrence clustering, repertoires with fewer than 30,000 or more than 120,000 public chains were excluded, along with five or six repertoires with anomalous nucleotide sharing. TCRdb provides this immuneACCESS table in a form limited to in-frame rearrangements. Some clones are lacking; in checked studies, under half of them reflect an unresolved V gene, and why the rest are absent is not known. V and J calls and clone size are given by that table; D and trimming were obtained from the DNA. The sample table contains around 200,000 clones; only one count was recorded for over 75% of them. Together, the top ten hold around 2% of the sample.

The CDR3 numbers 14 residues from cysteine through phenylalanine. Only the CDR3 DNA stays, 42 bases, in frame from base 1. Trimming removed 6 bases from V and 3 bases from J; the gene matches leave 7 bases unexplained. CDR1 and CDR2, per the germline V gene, are SQVTM and ANQGSEA. This TCR was sampled from a man aged 18 to 35 in good health and CMV-seronegative. Recombination connected TRBV29-1 to TRBJ1-2; TRBD1 aligns with 10 central bases. The sample taken for sequencing was PBMCs. The base sequence is TGCAGCGTCCAGGGACAGGGGACACACTATGGCTACACCTTC. This is translated as CSVQGQGTHYGYTF.